One sample yielded the 21 T cell receptor beta chains listed below, sequenced in a study of radiotherapy plus CTLA-4 blockade in lung cancer. Generated by immunoSEQ multiplex PCR, the TCRdb table keeps only in-frame clones and is missing some. The sample gives roughly 24,000 clones, 77% of which show up once; approximately 24% is in the top ten. The sample consisted of peripheral blood, taken from a patient treated with radiotherapy plus ipilimumab. These receptors all come from a human donor with non-small cell lung cancer that progressed on radiotherapy plus ipilimumab.

The chain has TRBV14 and TRBJ2-2, with TRBD1 matching over 10 bases. Germline loops: CDR1 SGHDN, CDR2 FVKESK. This CDR3 region has 17 residues. With 3 bases clipped from V and 6 bases from J, the junction kept 10 bases outside the gene matches. CDR3 nucleotides: TGTGCCAGCAGCCATGGTTACGGGACAGGGGTCTCCGGGGAGCTGTTTTTT. This gives the protein CASSHGYGTGVSGELFF.

The V and J genes are TRBV5-1 and TRBJ1-4, with D tentatively TRBD1 (5 bases). CDR3 size: 13 residues. CDR1 SGHRS and CDR2 YFSETQ come from the germline V gene. Between the trimmed V and J ends, which lost 2 bases and 8 bases, there was a span of 10 bases. DNA of the CDR3: TGCGCCAGCAGCTTCCAGGGCTCCGAAAAACTGTTTTTT. It yields the protein CASSFQGSEKLFF.

Comments on this clone: One end of the junction is discordant with germline, which a read error may explain. The CDR3, as DNA: TGTGCCACCGATAGAGACGGAAACACTAAAGCTTTCTTT. The encoded protein is CATDRDGNTKAFF. The chain joins TRBV15 to TRBJ1-1; D not resolved. The CDR3 is 13 amino acids. Germline assignment: CDR1 LNHNV and CDR2 YYDKDF (reference sequence). The whole variable domain, filled in from reference TRBV15 and TRBJ1-1, reads DAMVIQNPRYQVTQFGKPVTLSCSQTLNHNVMYWYQQKSSQAPKLLFHYYDKDFNNEADTPDNFQSRRPNTSFCFLDIRSPGLGDTAMYLCATDRDGNTKAFFGQGTRLTVV.

The chain employs TRBV25-1 and TRBJ2-5; TRBD2 is a possible D gene (5 bases). Germline lookup yields CDR1 MGHDK and CDR2 SYGVNS. The CDR3 spans 15 residues. Trimming removed 8 bases from V and 5 bases from J, with 21 bases in between. The CDR3 DNA follows: TGTGCCAGCTCGGAGGTAATGGGTAGCGCGGAGACCCAGTACTTC. Translating gives CASSEVMGSAETQYF.

Notes on this clone: Given a far larger clone just one base away, this is likely a sequencing read error. V usage is TRBV27 and J usage is TRBJ2-2; 7 bases line up with TRBD2. In germline, CDR1 is MNHEY, CDR2 SMNVEV (reference sequence). The length of the CDR3 is 17 residues. The CDR3 sequence is CASGLSRERGNTGELFF. The DNA for the CDR3 is TGTGCCAGCGGTTTATCGAGGGAGCGGGGGAACACCGGGGAGCTGTTTTTT.

This clone occurred a few times. The chain employs TRBV28 and TRBJ1-4; 8 nucleotides agree with TRBD1. Germline V gene sequence: CDR1 MDHEN, CDR2 SYDVKM. The V segment lost 6 bases and the J segment 1 base; nucleotides outside the gene matches: 4. This CDR3 region has 15 residues. The chain's CDR3 is CASRPTGGTNEKLFF. The CDR3 coding sequence is TGTGCCAGCAGACCTACAGGGGGAACTAATGAAAAACTGTTTTTT.

The gene calls are TRBV28 and TRBJ1-2, with D maybe TRBD1 (6 bases). Germline CDR1 MDHEN, CDR2 SYDVKM. V lost 4 bases, J lost 5 bases, and 20 bases lay in between. The CDR3 runs to 16 residues. CDR3 DNA sequence: TGTGCCAGCAGTTCCGCGGGACAAATTGTACTGTATGGCTACACCTTC. It is translated as CASSSAGQIVLYGYTF.

This clone has just a few counts. This chain uses TRBV18 with TRBJ2-1; 9 bases align to TRBD2. From germline, CDR1 is KGHSH and CDR2 LQKENI. The CDR3 covers 15 residues. V gave up 3 bases and J gave up 3 bases; unmatched junction bases: 3. The CDR3 is CASSPAGGIYNEQFF. CDR3 bases: TGTGCCAGCTCACCGGCGGGAGGGATCTACAATGAGCAGTTCTTC.

V and J are TRBV5-1 and TRBJ2-3; 14 bases are a match to TRBD2. This CDR3 region has 17 residues. The V gene end was trimmed by 2 bases and the J gene end by 4 bases; junction bases not matched to a gene: 6. Germline assignment: CDR1 SGHRS and CDR2 YFSETQ. DNA for the CDR3: TGCGCCAGCAGCTTTGGGACTAGCGGGAGTGGGTCAGATACGCAGTATTTT. It translates to CASSFGTSGSGSDTQYF.

The chain couples TRBV7-2 to TRBJ1-1; D ambiguous. CDR3 length: 14 residues. Germline values: CDR1 SGHTA, CDR2 FQGNSA. Trimming cost V 2 bases and J 2 bases, with 9 bases left between them. The CDR3 is CASSLKTDNTEAFF. The CDR3 bases are TGTGCCAGCAGCTTAAAGACGGATAACACTGAAGCTTTCTTT.

The chain links TRBV18 to TRBJ1-2; 8 positions match TRBD1. CDR3 length: 15 residues. Trimming cost V 3 bases and J 6 bases; bases outside gene matches: 9. Germline CDR1 KGHSH, CDR2 LQKENI. Here the CDR3 DNA reads TGTGCCAGCTCACCGACAGGGGCCGGGTTCGATGGCTACACCTTC. It encodes CASSPTGAGFDGYTF.

The chain joins TRBV11-1 to TRBJ2-2; D not certain. There are 16 residues in the CDR3. V lost 6 bases and J lost 3, with 17 bases in between. CDR1 and CDR2 from the germline V gene are SGHAT and FQDESV (reference sequence). In nucleotides, the CDR3 is TGTGCCAGCAGTAAGGCTGGGGTCTCTTACACCGGGGAGCTGTTTTTT. It is translated as CASSKAGVSYTGELFF. The complete variable domain, with remaining parts taken from reference TRBV11-1 and TRBJ2-2, reads EAEVAQSPRYKITEKSQAVAFWCDPISGHATLYWYRQILGQGPELLVQFQDESVVDDSQLPKDRFSAERLKGVDSTLKIQPAELGDSAMYLCASSKAGVSYTGELFFGEGSRLTVL.

The chain combines TRBV2 with TRBJ2-3; the D gene is possibly TRBD1 (6 bases). The CDR3 loop spans 16 amino acids. Trimming pared 0 bases from V and 1 base from J, leaving 11 bases between. Germline V gene data show CDR1 as SNHLY and CDR2 as FYNNEI. In DNA, the CDR3 is TGTGCCAGCAGTGAAGCGGCACAGGGAGGCACAGATACGCAGTATTTT. It specifies CASSEAAQGGTDTQYF. The variable domain in full, with the rest retrieved from reference TRBV2 and TRBJ2-3, is EPEVTQTPSHQVTQMGQEVILRCVPISNHLYFYWYRQILGQKVEFLVSFYNNEISEKSEIFDDQFSVERPDGSNFTLKIRSTKLEDSAMYFCASSEAAQGGTDTQYFGPGTRLTVL.

The chain combines TRBV2 with TRBJ1-2; D remains ambiguous. The V end lost 6 bases, the J end lost 8 bases, and 10 bases lay between the germline ends. This CDR3 is 11 amino acids long. Germline lookup yields CDR1 SNHLY and CDR2 FYNNEI. For the CDR3, the DNA is TGTGCCAGCAGGGTCGACCTGGGCTACACCTTC. It specifies CASRVDLGYTF.

V and J are TRBV29-1 and TRBJ2-7; 9 bases fit TRBD1. Germline lookup yields CDR1 SQVTM and CDR2 ANQGSEA. This CDR3 contains 15 residues. V shed 0 bases, J shed 3 bases, and the junction held 6 bases outside the gene matches. In nucleotides, the CDR3 is TGCAGCGTTGAAGACGCGGACAGGGGAAACTACGAGCAGTACTTC. This gives the protein CSVEDADRGNYEQYF.

The rearrangement joins TRBV28 to TRBJ2-1, with 7 bases lining up with TRBD2. Germline V gene lookup returns CDR1 MDHEN and CDR2 SYDVKM. Trimming removed 8 bases from V and 0 bases from J; junction bases left unmatched: 10. This CDR3 region has 16 residues. The CDR3 is CASRGEGLPSYNEQFF. The CDR3 DNA sequence: TGTGCCAGCCGGGGGGAGGGACTTCCCTCCTACAATGAGCAGTTCTTC.

The CDR3 DNA reads TGTGCCAGCAGCCAAGCTTGGGACAGCTATGGCTACACCTTC. As protein: CASSQAWDSYGYTF. The genes are TRBV4-2 and TRBJ1-2; 7 nucleotides match TRBD1. Looked up from germline, CDR1 is LGHNA and CDR2 is YNFKEQ. The CDR3 totals 14 residues. Unmatched junction bases numbered 3, after V lost 1 base and J lost 4 bases.

In DNA, the CDR3 is TGCGCCAGCAGCCACCCGGGACAGCGGAACACTGAAGCTTTCTTT. It yields the protein CASSHPGQRNTEAFF. The chain carries TRBV4-1 and TRBJ1-1; TRBD1 matches 7 bases. The ends lost 3 bases at V and 1 base at J; junction bases unmatched: 5. The CDR3 runs 15 residues. The germline CDR1 and CDR2 sequences are MGHRA and YSYEKL.

There are a few counts of this clone. The chain has TRBV28 and TRBJ1-5; D is uncertain. This CDR3 region has 14 residues. Looked up from germline, CDR1 is MDHEN and CDR2 is SYDVKM. With 0 bases removed from V and 1 base from J, the gap between germline ends came to 4 bases. CDR3: CASSLWDSNQPQHF. In DNA, the CDR3 is TGTGCCAGCAGTTTATGGGACAGCAATCAGCCCCAGCATTTT.

This clone was detected only a few times. The chain joins TRBV19 to TRBJ2-7, with TRBD1 matching over 8 bases. This CDR3 region has 15 residues. With 6 bases clipped from V and 3 bases from J, the junction kept 10 bases outside the gene matches. In germline, CDR1 is LNHDA, CDR2 SQIVND (reference sequence). The CDR3 nucleotides read TGTGCCAGTAGGAAGACAGGGGAAAGGGGCTACGAGCAGTACTTC. Encoded protein: CASRKTGERGYEQYF.

The rearrangement links TRBV7-6 to TRBJ2-3; 7 nucleotides agree with TRBD2. The V segment lost 5 bases and the J segment 0 bases; nucleotides outside the gene matches: 8. CDR1 is SGHVS and CDR2 is FNYEAQ in the germline V gene. The CDR3 is made up of 16 amino acids. The CDR3 sequence: CASSAASGTSTDTQYF. CDR3 DNA sequence: TGTGCCAGCAGCGCCGCTAGCGGTACTAGCACAGATACGCAGTATTTT.